One sample yielded the 30 T cell receptor beta chains listed below, sequenced in a study of OX40 agonist ivuxolimab in advanced cancers. Profiling relied on immunoSEQ multiplex PCR, and the TCRdb table lists in-frame clones only, not all of them. The sample gives 90,000 to 100,000 clones, about 96% of which show up once; around 2.2% is in the top ten. Source: CD4+ or CD8+ T cells sorted from blood, taken in a trial of the OX40 agonist ivuxolimab. The receptors originated from an adult with an advanced solid tumor such as melanoma, head and neck, liver or kidney cancer.

The chain combines TRBV13 with TRBJ2-3; 7 bases map to TRBD2. This CDR3 contains 11 residues. Germline CDR1 PRHDT, CDR2 FYEKMQ (reference sequence). Unmatched junction bases numbered 0, after V lost 8 bases and J lost 4 bases. CDR3 region: CASGRADTQYF. CDR3 nucleotides: TGTGCCAGCGGGAGGGCAGATACGCAGTATTTT.

In its sample, this clone was seen a few times. The chain employs TRBV5-6 and TRBJ1-2; D is ambiguous. The V gene lost 3 bases and the J gene lost 0 bases, with 9 bases spanning the gap. Germline V gives CDR1 SGHDT, CDR2 YYEEEE. The CDR3 contains 14 residues. This CDR3 reads CASSWMGANYGYTF. The CDR3 region has the DNA TGTGCCAGCAGCTGGATGGGAGCTAACTATGGCTACACCTTC. Combining the CDR3 with reference TRBV5-6 and TRBJ1-2 gives the whole variable domain DAGVTQSPTHLIKTRGQQVTLRCSPKSGHDTVSWYQQALGQGPQFIFQYYEEEERQRGNFPDRFSGHQFPNYSSELNVNALLLGDSALYLCASSWMGANYGYTFGSGTRLTVV.

The chain recombines TRBV4-3 with TRBJ1-2; D is ambiguous. The V end lost 0 bases, the J end lost 7 bases, and 15 bases lay between the germline ends. This CDR3 contains 15 residues. The V gene's germline CDR1 is LGHNA and CDR2 YSLEER. The CDR3 sequence is CASSQDRAEGVGYTF. The CDR3 DNA is TGCGCCAGCAGCCAAGATCGGGCCGAGGGAGTTGGCTACACCTTC.

Here the CDR3 reads CASSESSVYNEQFF. The CDR3 region has the DNA TGCGCCAGCAGTGAGTCTTCAGTATACAATGAGCAGTTCTTC. The chain recombines TRBV10-1 with TRBJ2-1; D is ambiguous. The ends were cut back, 0 bases at V and 4 bases at J, with 7 bases in the middle. This CDR3 has 14 amino acids. From germline, CDR1 is WNHNN and CDR2 SYGVQD (reference sequence).

This clone came up once. The chain has TRBV29-1 and TRBJ2-2; no firm D call. This CDR3 has 12 residues. Germline V gene lookup returns CDR1 SQVTM and CDR2 ANQGSEA. The V end was cut by 8 bases, the J end by 0 bases, with 7 bases between. Here the CDR3 DNA reads TGCAGCTTGTCTGCGAACACCGGGGAGCTGTTTTTT. This codes for CSLSANTGELFF.

The V and J genes are TRBV4-1 and TRBJ2-3; D uncertain. Trimming left V 4 bases short and J 2 bases short, with 10 bases between. The CDR3 covers 14 residues. Germline CDR1 is MGHRA and CDR2 is YSYEKL. CDR3 sequence (DNA): TGCGCCAGCAGCCCGTTAACTAACACAGATACGCAGTATTTT. This encodes CASSPLTNTDTQYF.

This chain joins TRBV27 and TRBJ2-3, with unresolved D. The CDR3 is made up of 15 amino acids. Germline CDR1 is MNHEY and CDR2 is SMNVEV (reference sequence). Trimming took 5 bases from V and 2 from J, leaving 14 bases between them. CDR3 nucleotide sequence: TGTGCCAGCAGTCTCCAGTTCGGGTACACAGATACGCAGTATTTT. As protein: CASSLQFGYTDTQYF.

The chain uses TRBV4-2 and TRBJ2-7; D is perhaps TRBD2 (6 bases). The CDR3 is 16 residues long. CDR1 is LGHNA and CDR2 is YNFKEQ in the germline V gene. Between the trimmed V and J ends, which lost 0 bases and 0 bases, there was a span of 12 bases. The DNA for the CDR3 is TGTGCCAGCAGCCAAGAGGGGGGACTGAGCTCCTACGAGCAGTACTTC. As protein: CASSQEGGLSSYEQYF.

This sequence joins TRBV7-9 and TRBJ2-7; perhaps TRBD1 as D (5 bases). V was pared by 4 bases and J by 0 bases, with 16 bases between. Germline V gene sequence: CDR1 SEHNR, CDR2 FQNEAQ (reference sequence). The CDR3 sequence is 16 residues long. The CDR3 region is CASSSDWGTSSYEQYF. CDR3 DNA sequence: TGTGCCAGCAGCTCGGATTGGGGCACGAGCTCCTACGAGCAGTACTTC.

In the case of this clone: Its ends do not fully match the called genes, so a read error is possible. The gene calls are TRBV29-1 and TRBJ1-2; 10 bases are shared with TRBD1. The CDR3 is 13 residues long. Germline values: CDR1 SQVTM, CDR2 ANQGSEA. The CDR3 sequence: CSGEPDRGDGYTF. The CDR3 DNA is TGCAGCGGTGAACCGGACAGGGGGGACGGCTACACCTTC.

The chain combines TRBV5-5 with TRBJ1-4, with no clear D. The CDR3 contains 15 residues. Trimming left V 0 bases short and J 8 bases short, with 14 bases between. Germline V gene data show CDR1 as SGHKS and CDR2 as YYEKEE (reference sequence). The CDR3 DNA is TGTGCCAGCAGCTTGGGAAAGGATGTGGAAGAAAAACTGTTTTTT. The encoded protein is CASSLGKDVEEKLFF.

This clone has only one observation. V usage is TRBV5-6 and J usage is TRBJ1-2; 7 bases map to TRBD1. Germline V CDR1 and CDR2: SGHDT, YYEEEE. Losses at the gene ends were 3 bases for V and 4 bases for J; bases not matched to a gene: 12. The CDR3 consists of 16 residues. Here the CDR3 DNA reads TGTGCCAGCAGCTCTGTGGTGACAGGGATCGGCTATGGCTACACCTTC. This gives the protein CASSSVVTGIGYGYTF.

The chain couples TRBV2 to TRBJ2-7; TRBD1 matches at 9 bases. The CDR3 loop spans 14 amino acids. The ends lost 6 bases at V and 2 bases at J; junction bases unmatched: 5. Germline V gene data show CDR1 as SNHLY and CDR2 as FYNNEI. In nucleotides, the CDR3 is TGTGCCAGCAGAGGACAGGGGAGCACCTACGAGCAGTACTTC. Translated, it gives CASRGQGSTYEQYF. The full variable domain, completed using reference TRBV2 and TRBJ2-7, is EPEVTQTPSHQVTQMGQEVILRCVPISNHLYFYWYRQILGQKVEFLVSFYNNEISEKSEIFDDQFSVERPDGSNFTLKIRSTKLEDSAMYFCASRGQGSTYEQYFGPGTRLTVT.

J is TRBJ2-3 and V is TRBV6-5; no firm D call. The CDR3 has 13 amino acids. V was trimmed by 4 bases and J by 2 bases, leaving 7 bases between them. CDR1 and CDR2 (germline): MNHEY, SVGAGI. CDR3 amino acids: CASSSVPTDTQYF. The DNA for the CDR3 is TGTGCCAGCAGTTCGGTCCCCACAGATACGCAGTATTTT.

The rearrangement links TRBV7-7 to TRBJ2-5, with D perhaps TRBD2 (6 bases). The V end lost 4 bases, the J end lost 3 bases, and 12 bases lay between the germline ends. The CDR3 contains 14 residues. Germline CDR1 reads SSHAT; CDR2 reads FNYEAQ (reference sequence). Here the CDR3 DNA reads TGTGCCAGCAGCTCTGACTGGGGGGAAGAGACCCAGTACTTC. Protein: CASSSDWGEETQYF.

The CDR3 DNA reads TGTGCCAAGGGACAGCTGAACACTGAAGCTTTCTTT. It encodes CAKGQLNTEAFF. The J gene is TRBJ1-1, the V gene TRBV2; 7 positions match TRBD1. The CDR3 has 12 residues. After removal of 10 bases from V and 0 bases from J, the junction contained 2 bases not matched to a gene. Germline V gene lookup returns CDR1 SNHLY and CDR2 FYNNEI.

The sample holds one count of this clone. V is TRBV7-3 and J is TRBJ2-5, with 8 positions matching TRBD1. The length of the CDR3 is 13 residues. Looked up from germline, CDR1 is SGHTA and CDR2 is FQGTGA. The junction had 2 bases not matched to a gene; V was cut back by 5 bases and J by 3 bases. The CDR3 bases are TGTGCCAGCAGCCCGACAGGGGAAGAGACCCAGTACTTC. Its translation: CASSPTGEETQYF.

The chain recombines TRBV5-1 with TRBJ2-5, with D unresolved. Per the germline V gene, CDR1 is SGHRS and CDR2 is YFSETQ. The CDR3 runs 13 residues. The V and J ends lost 0 bases and 4 bases respectively, with 7 bases between them. The DNA of the CDR3 is TGCGCCAGCAGCTTGGAGGCAGCAGAGACCCAGTACTTC. It translates to CASSLEAAETQYF.

The chain has TRBV7-9 and TRBJ1-6; a possible D gene is TRBD1 (6 bases). Trimming pared 5 bases from V and 9 bases from J, leaving 20 bases between. This CDR3 has 16 residues. Per the germline V gene, CDR1 is SEHNR and CDR2 is FQNEAQ (reference sequence). CDR3 DNA: TGTGCCAGCAGCCTAATACGGGCAGGGGAGGCTTCACCCCTCCACTTT. Its translation: CASSLIRAGEASPLHF.

This clone was recorded once. CDR3 sequence: CASSEWRGTEQFF. CDR3 nucleotides: TGTGCCAGCAGTGAATGGAGGGGGACTGAGCAGTTCTTC. The chain has TRBV6-1 and TRBJ2-1; D is tentatively TRBD1 or TRBD2 (6 bases each). Germline CDR1 and CDR2: MNHNS and SASEGT. CDR3 length equals 13 residues. Between the trimmed V and J ends, which lost 2 bases and 9 bases, there was a span of 11 bases.

The V gene is TRBV19, the J gene TRBJ1-3; TRBD1 is a possible D gene (6 bases). CDR1 is LNHDA, CDR2 SQIVND, per germline (reference sequence). V gave up 1 base and J gave up 3 bases, with 13 bases separating them. The CDR3 totals 16 residues. In nucleotides, the CDR3 is TGTGCCAGTAGTATAGCCACCAGGGGTTATGGAAACACCATATATTTT. Translation gives CASSIATRGYGNTIYF.

The chain has TRBV4-3 and TRBJ1-1, with D possibly TRBD1 on 6 matching bases. Looked up from germline, CDR1 is LGHNA and CDR2 is YSLEER. The CDR3 loop spans 15 amino acids. Deletions cut 2 bases from V and 7 bases from J, with 17 bases between. The CDR3 nucleotides are TGCGCCAGCAGCCAACTGGACAGCGGCGACAATGAAGCTTTCTTT. Amino acid sequence: CASSQLDSGDNEAFF.

The chain is built from TRBV7-6 and TRBJ1-1; D not certain. V lost 4 bases, J lost 1 base, and 7 bases lay in between. Germline V lookup: CDR1 SGHVS, CDR2 FNYEAQ. This CDR3 is 13 amino acids long. CDR3 loop: CASSSVQNTEAFF. As DNA, the CDR3 is TGTGCCAGCAGCTCCGTACAGAACACTGAAGCTTTCTTT.

The V call is TRBV29-1, the J call TRBJ1-1; D remains ambiguous. With 6 bases removed from V and 6 bases from J, the gap between germline ends came to 8 bases. CDR3 length: 10 amino acids. Germline values: CDR1 SQVTM, CDR2 ANQGSEA. CDR3 bases: TGCAGCGTGGAGGGTTCTGAAGCTTTCTTT. This encodes CSVEGSEAFF.

The chain uses TRBV11-3 and TRBJ2-2; D call uncertain. Trimming left V 4 bases short and J 6 bases short, with 9 bases between. CDR1 is SGHNT, CDR2 YENEEA, per germline. This CDR3 spans 13 amino acids. The CDR3 region has the DNA TGTGCCAGCAGCTCCTACTCTGCCGGGGAGCTGTTTTTT. Its protein product is CASSSYSAGELFF.

V is TRBV6-4 and J is TRBJ2-1; 13 bases fit TRBD2. CDR3 length: 18 residues. The V segment lost 6 bases and the J segment 3 bases; nucleotides outside the gene matches: 11. The germline V gene encodes CDR1 MRHNA and CDR2 SNTAGT. This CDR3 reads CASSPKGTSGVLYNEQFF. DNA for the CDR3: TGTGCCAGCAGCCCGAAGGGGACTAGCGGGGTCCTCTACAATGAGCAGTTCTTC.

This clone was seen more than once but under ten times. This CDR3 is CASSSPGRSNTEAFF. DNA of the CDR3: TGTGCCAGCAGCTCTCCCGGACGGTCGAACACTGAAGCTTTCTTT. V and J are TRBV28 and TRBJ1-1; the D is unclear. V shed 6 bases and J shed 1 base, with 15 bases lying between them. CDR1 MDHEN and CDR2 SYDVKM come from the germline V gene. CDR3 length: 15 amino acids. The variable domain in full, with the rest retrieved from reference TRBV28 and TRBJ1-1, is DVKVTQSSRYLVKRTGEKVFLECVQDMDHENMFWYRQDPGLGLRLIYFSYDVKMKEKGDIPEGYSVSREKKERFSLILESASTNQTSMYLCASSSPGRSNTEAFFGQGTRLTVV.

This clone was detected once. The chain links TRBV9 to TRBJ2-7; D is uncertain. From germline, CDR1 is SGDLS and CDR2 YYNGEE. V was trimmed by 7 bases and J by 3 bases, leaving 17 bases between them. The CDR3 is 14 residues long. The CDR3 sequence is CASSVFGIGYEQYF. The CDR3 DNA is TGTGCCAGCTCCGTATTTGGGATAGGCTACGAGCAGTACTTC.

The chain recombines TRBV9 with TRBJ2-5; 7 nucleotides align to TRBD1. This CDR3 region has 15 residues. Germline V lookup: CDR1 SGDLS, CDR2 YYNGEE. V shed 4 bases and J 1 base; nucleotides not matched to a gene: 7. The CDR3 spells CASSPKKGAQETQYF. As DNA, the CDR3 is TGTGCCAGCAGCCCGAAGAAGGGGGCCCAAGAGACCCAGTACTTC.

The chain recombines TRBV5-6 with TRBJ2-1, with 9 bases aligning to TRBD2. Germline CDR1 and CDR2: SGHDT and YYEEEE. The CDR3 length is 16 residues. The junction had 13 bases not matched to a gene; V was cut back by 4 bases and J by 8 bases. As DNA, the CDR3 is TGTGCCAGCAGCCCCATGGATGGCGGGGGGGGGCATGAGCAGTTCTTC. It is translated as CASSPMDGGGGHEQFF. Based on the CDR3 plus reference TRBV5-6 and TRBJ2-1, the full variable domain is DAGVTQSPTHLIKTRGQQVTLRCSPKSGHDTVSWYQQALGQGPQFIFQYYEEEERQRGNFPDRFSGHQFPNYSSELNVNALLLGDSALYLCASSPMDGGGGHEQFFGPGTRLTVL.